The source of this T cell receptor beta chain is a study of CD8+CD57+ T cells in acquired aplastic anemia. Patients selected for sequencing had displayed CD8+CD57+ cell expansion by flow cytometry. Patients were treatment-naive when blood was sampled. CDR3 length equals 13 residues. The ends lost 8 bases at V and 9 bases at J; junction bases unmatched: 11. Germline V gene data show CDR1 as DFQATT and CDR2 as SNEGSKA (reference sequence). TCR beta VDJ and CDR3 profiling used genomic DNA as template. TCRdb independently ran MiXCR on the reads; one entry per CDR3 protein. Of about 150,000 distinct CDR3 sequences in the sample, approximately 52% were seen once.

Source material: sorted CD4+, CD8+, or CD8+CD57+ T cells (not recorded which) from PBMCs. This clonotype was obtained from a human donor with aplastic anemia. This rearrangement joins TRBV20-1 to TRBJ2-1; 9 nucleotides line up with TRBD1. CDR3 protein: CSTPGTGFSEQFF. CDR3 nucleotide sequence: TGCAGTACTCCCGGGACAGGGTTTAGTGAGCAGTTCTTC.